This TCR beta chain is from a study of monozygotic twins with inflammatory bowel disease. TCRdb reprocessed the 5' RACE reads and keeps a single row for each CDR3 protein, giving no DNA. The sample's table shows approximately 110,000 distinct CDR3 sequences. This CDR3 has 13 amino acids. Germline lookup yields CDR1 MDHEN and CDR2 SYDVKM. The sequenced sample consisted of blood. The V gene is TRBV28, the J gene TRBJ2-1; TCRdb lists TRBD1, though no DNA is available to test this call. This clonotype originated in a human donor with ulcerative colitis or Crohn's disease, or a healthy co-twin of an affected twin (not recorded which). The CDR3 spells CASSFPLYNEQFF.